This T cell receptor beta chain was obtained from a study of cytomegalovirus exposure and HLA in healthy donors. The sample holds one count of this clone. Per germline, CDR1 SGHVS and CDR2 FQNEAQ. CDR3 length equals 15 residues. V lost 6 bases to trimming and J lost 5 bases; unmatched junction nucleotides: 7. A multiplex PCR was run with 60 Vbeta primers and 13 Jbeta primers. Assay: immunoSEQ multiplex PCR; the TCRdb copy retains only in-frame clones and omits some. The sample includes 140,000 to 150,000 clones, about 77% of them seen just once. The chain carries TRBV7-8 and TRBJ1-2; TRBD1 aligns across 12 bases. Source material: PBMCs. The TCR sequence derives from a male donor in good health and CMV-seronegative. DNA of the CDR3: TGTGCCAGCAGAGCCGGGACAGGGGGCCAATATGGCTACACCTTC. It encodes CASRAGTGGQYGYTF.